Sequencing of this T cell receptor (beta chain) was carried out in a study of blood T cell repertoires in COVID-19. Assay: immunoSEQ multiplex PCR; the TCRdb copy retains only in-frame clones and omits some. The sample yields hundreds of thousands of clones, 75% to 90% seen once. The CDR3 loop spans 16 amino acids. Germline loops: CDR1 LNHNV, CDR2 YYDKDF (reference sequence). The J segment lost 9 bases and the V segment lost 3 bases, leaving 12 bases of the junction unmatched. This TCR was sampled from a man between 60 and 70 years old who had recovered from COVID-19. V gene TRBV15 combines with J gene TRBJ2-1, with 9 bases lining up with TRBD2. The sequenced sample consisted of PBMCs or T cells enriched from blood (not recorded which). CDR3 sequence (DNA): TGTGCCACCAGCAGGCCTAGCGGGATGGTCGAGGGTGAGCAGTTCTTC. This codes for CATSRPSGMVEGEQFF.